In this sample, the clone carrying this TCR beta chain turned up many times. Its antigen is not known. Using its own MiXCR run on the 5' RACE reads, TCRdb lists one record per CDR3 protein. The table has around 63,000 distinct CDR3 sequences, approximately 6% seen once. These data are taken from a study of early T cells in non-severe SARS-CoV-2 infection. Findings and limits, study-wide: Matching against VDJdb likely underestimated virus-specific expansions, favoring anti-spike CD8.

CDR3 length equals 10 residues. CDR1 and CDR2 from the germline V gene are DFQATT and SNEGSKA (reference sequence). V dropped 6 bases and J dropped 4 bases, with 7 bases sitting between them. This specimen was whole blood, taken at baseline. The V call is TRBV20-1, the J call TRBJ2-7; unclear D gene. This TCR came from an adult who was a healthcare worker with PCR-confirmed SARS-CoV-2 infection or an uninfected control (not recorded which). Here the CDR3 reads CSASIYEQYF. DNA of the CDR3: TGCAGTGCCTCAATATACGAGCAGTACTTC.